These 6 T cell receptor beta chains originate from one sample sequenced in a study of blood T cells in healthy people across ages. PCR was performed a second time for roughly 6 to 12 cycles using a sample-barcoded 5' primer and a J-beta primer mix. TCRdb used MiXCR to reprocess the 5' RACE reads, holding one entry per CDR3 protein. In the table there are a few hundred thousand distinct CDR3 sequences, roughly a quarter of which are singletons. Separately, the same data were catalogued under a study of T cells of mothers and their children.

Sequencing input: blood. Receptors originate from a boy younger than 10 in good health.

This sequence joins TRBV10-3 and TRBJ1-3, with D possibly TRBD1 on 6 matching bases. Germline CDR1 and CDR2: ENHRY and SYGVKD. Between the trimmed V and J ends, which lost 7 bases and 0 bases, there was a span of 19 bases. This CDR3 contains 17 residues. The CDR3 sequence: CAIKYGRDTDSGNTIYF. The CDR3 DNA follows: TGTGCCATCAAGTATGGTCGGGACACCGACTCTGGAAACACCATATATTTT.

With regard to this clonotype: A read error is possible here, since a much larger clone lies one base away. The chain carries TRBV29-1 and TRBJ2-5, with a tentative D call TRBD2 (7 bases). This CDR3 spans 14 amino acids. CDR1 SQVTM and CDR2 ANQGSEA come from the germline V gene. The CDR3 is CSAGGANPQETQHF. CDR3 in DNA: TGCAGCGCTGGGGGGGCCAATCCCCAAGAGACCCAGCACTTC.

This clonotype was seen more than once but under ten times. The chain links TRBV4-3 to TRBJ2-3, with D perhaps TRBD1 or TRBD2 (5 bases each). The CDR3 totals 17 residues. Germline assignment: CDR1 LGHNA and CDR2 YSLEER. Trimming cost V 2 bases and J 1 base, with 16 bases left between them. CDR3 residues: CASSQWGTADGTDTQYF. CDR3 sequence (DNA): TGCGCCAGCAGCCAATGGGGGACGGCGGACGGCACAGATACGCAGTATTTT.

The chain uses TRBV12-3 or TRBV12-4 and TRBJ2-2; 7 bases align to TRBD1. The CDR3 spans 13 residues. V shed 5 bases, J shed 9 bases, and the junction held 6 bases outside the gene matches. As DNA, the CDR3 is TGTGCCAGCAGTCCGACAGGGTTCCGGGAGCTGTTTTTT. Translated, it gives CASSPTGFRELFF.

This clonotype was recorded a few times. This chain joins TRBV4-3 and TRBJ1-1; D call uncertain. The V and J ends lost 1 base and 1 base respectively, with 7 bases between them. The CDR3 length is 14 residues. CDR1 and CDR2 (germline): LGHNA, YSLEER. The CDR3, as DNA: TGCGCCAGCAGCCAAGTAGCAGAGAACACTGAAGCTTTCTTT. This translates into CASSQVAENTEAFF.

This chain joins TRBV14 and TRBJ2-7, with TRBD2 matching over 11 bases. Losses at the gene ends were 0 bases for V and 4 bases for J; bases not matched to a gene: 5. The CDR3 consists of 16 residues. Per germline, CDR1 SGHDN and CDR2 FVKESK. The CDR3 reads CASSQDVGLAEYEQYF. The CDR3 DNA reads as TGTGCCAGCAGCCAAGATGTGGGACTAGCGGAATACGAGCAGTACTTC.